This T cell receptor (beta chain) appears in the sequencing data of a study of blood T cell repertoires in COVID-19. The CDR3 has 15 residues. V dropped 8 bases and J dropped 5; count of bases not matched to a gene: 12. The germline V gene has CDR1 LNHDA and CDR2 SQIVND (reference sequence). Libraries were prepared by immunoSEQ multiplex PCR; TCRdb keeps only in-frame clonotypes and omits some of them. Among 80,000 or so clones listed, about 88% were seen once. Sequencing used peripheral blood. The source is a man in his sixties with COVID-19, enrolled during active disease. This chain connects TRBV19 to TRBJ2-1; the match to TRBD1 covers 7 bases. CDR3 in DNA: TGTGCCAGTTACTGGACAGGAGCGCCCCACAATGAGCAGTTCTTC. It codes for CASYWTGAPHNEQFF.